This T cell receptor beta chain derives from a study of CD8+ T cells in alopecia areata. Study details: Oral tofacitinib (5 to 10 mg twice daily) was administered to treated patients. Severity was scored as percentage of affected scalp area in treated patients.

Whole-study results and caveats: Scalp clonality and expanded CD8+ clones among the top 100 fell significantly with tofacitinib.

About this clone itself: Its target is unknown.

cDNA prepared by RNA extraction and subsequent reverse transcription served as the template for sequencing. Data came from immunoSEQ multiplex PCR; TCRdb stores just in-frame clones and leaves some out. The sample lists fewer than 250,000 clones, 60% seen once, with roughly 0.71% in the top ten. Specified treatment: oral pan-JAK inhibitor, 5-10 mg twice daily. Starting from PBMCs, sorting isolated CD4+ and CD8+ T cells. The material sequenced was CD4+ T cells sorted from blood, taken at week 4, from a patient treated with tofacitinib. The TCR was taken from a human donor with alopecia areata.

Here the CDR3 reads CATQDSSGANVLTF. The CDR3 nucleotides are TGTGCCACACAAGATTCCTCTGGGGCCAACGTCCTGACTTTC. This chain connects TRBV10-3 to TRBJ2-6; D unresolved. The CDR3 consists of 14 residues. Germline loops: CDR1 ENHRY, CDR2 SYGVKD. The V end lost 10 bases, the J end lost 0 bases, and 10 bases lay between the germline ends.